The 27 T cell receptor beta chains reported below all come from one sample, sequenced in a study of CD8 T cells in Susac syndrome (dated by TCRdb to about 2019). The library was prepared using the immunoSEQ multiplex PCR assay. RNA was extracted using the RNeasy kit, and about 0.5 to 1 ug of the RNA was reverse transcribed with random hexamers. TCRdb reworked the public reads: Q25 trimming with fastp, MiXCR clone assembly, productive beta chains retained. A single entry per CDR3 protein holds the most common genes and DNA from its merged rows. This sample has roughly 180,000 distinct CDR3 sequences in its table, and 90% to 95% of those were observed once. About 0.088% of the sample comes from the top ten. The source material was CD4+ T cells from PBMCs. The receptors were sampled from a human donor with multiple sclerosis.

This chain connects TRBV14 to TRBJ2-1; D call uncertain. The tail of the sequence fits TRBJ2-7 better, so the J call may be wrong. This CDR3 comprises 11 residues. Germline V gene data show CDR1 as SGHDN and CDR2 as FVKESK. This CDR3 reads CASSHEYEQYF. In nucleotides, the CDR3 is TGTGCCAGCAGCCACGAGTACGAGCAGTACTTC.

This clonotype has more than one count but fewer than ten. V gene TRBV30 combines with J gene TRBJ2-3, with D perhaps being TRBD1 or TRBD2 (5 bases each). The CDR3 covers 11 residues. Germline V lookup: CDR1 GTSNPN, CDR2 SVGIG (reference sequence). Trimming cost V 1 base and J 6 bases, with 5 bases left between them. CDR3: CAWSGGDTQYF. CDR3 sequence (DNA): TGTGCCTGGAGTGGGGGGGATACGCAGTATTTT.

The chain uses TRBV5-1 and TRBJ2-2; the match to TRBD1 covers 8 bases. In germline, CDR1 is SGHRS, CDR2 YFSETQ. The trim removed 4 bases at V and 1 base at J, leaving 6 bases unmatched. The CDR3 has 16 amino acids. CDR3 protein: CASSIRTGRNTGELFF. CDR3 coding DNA: TGCGCCAGCAGCATAAGGACAGGGAGGAACACCGGGGAGCTGTTTTTT.

The V gene is TRBV4-2, the J gene TRBJ2-1; D possibly corresponds to TRBD2 (5 bases). The CDR3 is made up of 15 amino acids. Deletions cut 1 base from V and 6 bases from J, with 13 bases between. The germline V gene encodes CDR1 LGHNA and CDR2 YNFKEQ. The CDR3 nucleotides read TGTGCCAGCAGCCAAGGCGGGTCCCGGGTCAATGAGCAGTTCTTC. Protein: CASSQGGSRVNEQFF.

The chain is built from TRBV9 and TRBJ1-5, with 10 bases identical to TRBD1. The CDR3 extends over 15 amino acids. Germline assignment: CDR1 SGDLS and CDR2 YYNGEE. V lost 4 bases to trimming and J lost 1 base; unmatched junction nucleotides: 2. CDR3: CASSSGQGSNQPQHF. The CDR3 coding sequence is TGTGCCAGCAGCTCGGGACAGGGGAGCAATCAGCCCCAGCATTTT.

The V gene is TRBV5-1, the J gene TRBJ1-1, with unresolved D. The length of the CDR3 is 13 residues. Germline loops: CDR1 SGHRS, CDR2 YFSETQ. V was cut by 1 base and J by 4 bases, with 8 bases left in between. The CDR3 sequence: CASSLSSATEAFF. CDR3 DNA: TGCGCCAGCAGCTTGAGTTCGGCCACTGAAGCTTTCTTT.

The chain couples TRBV18 to TRBJ1-2; 8 nucleotides match TRBD1. After removal of 6 bases from V and 8 bases from J, the junction contained 17 bases not matched to a gene. Per the germline V gene, CDR1 is KGHSH and CDR2 is LQKENI. The length of the CDR3 is 16 residues. The CDR3 sequence: CASSPASGQGVGGYTF. CDR3 nucleotides: TGTGCCAGCTCCCCTGCGAGTGGACAGGGAGTAGGAGGCTACACCTTC.

DNA for the CDR3: TGTGCCAGCAGACGTGACTCGTTGGAGACCCAGTACTTC. Its protein product is CASRRDSLETQYF. The chain recombines TRBV6-6 with TRBJ2-5; D unclear. Germline CDR1 reads MNHNY; CDR2 reads SVGAGI (reference sequence). Trimming removed 6 bases from V and 5 bases from J, with 13 bases in between. The CDR3 is 13 amino acids.

The chain uses TRBV29-1 and TRBJ1-1, with 7 bases identical to TRBD1. In germline, CDR1 is SQVTM, CDR2 ANQGSEA. V shed 4 bases and J 2 bases; nucleotides not matched to a gene: 4. This CDR3 spans 13 amino acids. CDR3 protein: CSVGRQGNTEAFF. In nucleotides, the CDR3 is TGCAGCGTTGGAAGACAGGGAAACACTGAAGCTTTCTTT. The full variable domain, in which reference TRBV29-1 and TRBJ1-1 provide the parts outside the CDR3, is SAVISQKPSRDICQRGTSLTIQCQVDSQVTMMFWYRQQPGQSLTLIATANQGSEATYESGFVIDKFPISRPNLTFSTLTVSNMSPEDSSIYLCSVGRQGNTEAFFGQGTRLTVV.

V usage is TRBV5-6 and J usage is TRBJ1-1; TRBD1 is a possible D gene (6 bases). The germline V gene has CDR1 SGHDT and CDR2 YYEEEE. Trimming removed 2 bases at V and 3 bases at J, with 17 bases between. This CDR3 is 16 amino acids long. The chain's CDR3 is CASSFLADRRYTEAFF. The CDR3 DNA reads as TGTGCCAGCAGCTTTCTGGCTGACAGGCGCTACACTGAAGCTTTCTTT.

The V gene is TRBV4-3, the J gene TRBJ2-2; either TRBD1 or TRBD2 may supply D (5 bases each). The CDR3 length is 15 residues. V was trimmed by 0 bases and J by 6 bases, leaving 11 bases between them. Looked up from germline, CDR1 is LGHNA and CDR2 is YSLEER. CDR3 nucleotides: TGCGCCAGCAGCCAAGATGGACGGGGCCCCGGGGAGCTGTTTTTT. Residues: CASSQDGRGPGELFF.

This rearrangement joins TRBV24-1 to TRBJ1-2; 7 bases agree with TRBD1. Germline CDR1 reads KGHDR; CDR2 reads SFDVKD. Germline trimming cut 6 bases from V and 8 bases from J; bases unmatched to any gene: 8. CDR3 length: 13 residues. CDR3 coding DNA: TGTGCCACCAGTCCCCACAGGGGCTACGGCTACACCTTC. Amino acids: CATSPHRGYGYTF.

V gene TRBV2 combines with J gene TRBJ2-1, with 7 bases that match TRBD2. CDR1 is SNHLY and CDR2 is FYNNEI in the germline V gene. The trim removed 6 bases at V and 0 bases at J, leaving 5 bases unmatched. CDR3 length: 15 residues. The CDR3 spells CASRERDYSYNEQFF. In DNA, the CDR3 is TGTGCCAGCAGAGAGCGGGACTACTCCTACAATGAGCAGTTCTTC.

The rearrangement links TRBV4-2 to TRBJ1-2; D call uncertain. This CDR3 is 14 amino acids long. CDR1 LGHNA and CDR2 YNFKEQ come from the germline V gene. Trimming shortened V by 0 bases and J by 1 base, and 6 bases separated the two germline ends. CDR3 nucleotides: TGTGCCAGCAGCCAAGATCGGGATAACTATGGCTACACCTTC. Its protein is CASSQDRDNYGYTF.

The chain joins TRBV9 to TRBJ2-7; 7 positions agree with TRBD1. This CDR3 is built from 14 residues. CDR1 is SGDLS and CDR2 is YYNGEE in the germline V gene. The V gene end was trimmed by 3 bases and the J gene end by 0 bases; junction bases not matched to a gene: 3. CDR3 nucleotide sequence: TGTGCCAGCAGCGAGACAGGGCACTCCTACGAGCAGTACTTC. Amino acids: CASSETGHSYEQYF.

The chain is built from TRBV9 and TRBJ2-6; D gene uncertain. In germline, CDR1 is SGDLS, CDR2 YYNGEE. The CDR3 contains 15 residues. Trimming took 3 bases from V and 2 from J, leaving 9 bases between them. The CDR3 DNA sequence: TGTGCCAGCAGCGCTCTCGTGGCTGGGGCCAACGTCCTGACTTTC. Its protein is CASSALVAGANVLTF.

The V and J genes are TRBV20-1 and TRBJ2-1; TRBD2 matches 8 bases. Germline V gene data show CDR1 as DFQATT and CDR2 as SNEGSKA (reference sequence). The J segment lost 7 bases and the V segment lost 5 bases, leaving 22 bases of the junction unmatched. The CDR3 extends over 18 amino acids. The CDR3 coding sequence is TGCAGTGCTGCAACCCTACGGGAGGGGGTATGGGTCTCGAATGAGCAGTTCTTC. Translated, it gives CSAATLREGVWVSNEQFF.

This clonotype was seen only a few times. This chain connects TRBV6-1 to TRBJ2-5; TRBD1 matches 10 bases. Germline V lookup: CDR1 MNHNS, CDR2 SASEGT. The CDR3 is made up of 14 amino acids. Unmatched junction bases numbered 4, after V lost 5 bases and J lost 4 bases. In DNA, the CDR3 is TGTGCCAGCAGTTTCGACAGGGGGCGAGAGACCCAGTACTTC. Encoded protein: CASSFDRGRETQYF.

Only one count was recorded for this clonotype. The chain's CDR3 is CSARDPAAGGQDTQYF. The DNA of the CDR3 is TGCAGTGCTAGAGACCCAGCCGCGGGGGGGCAAGATACGCAGTATTTT. This chain uses TRBV20-1 with TRBJ2-3; 9 bases match TRBD2. The CDR3 has 16 amino acids. Trimming cost V 0 bases and J 5 bases; bases outside gene matches: 9. Germline CDR1 DFQATT, CDR2 SNEGSKA (reference sequence).

This clonotype was found once. The chain is built from TRBV29-1 and TRBJ2-1; 9 bases map to TRBD1. Looked up from germline, CDR1 is SQVTM and CDR2 is ANQGSEA. The ends lost 4 bases at V and 2 bases at J; junction bases unmatched: 3. This CDR3 is 14 amino acids long. CDR3 in amino acids: CSVGTGATYNEQFF. CDR3 nucleotides: TGCAGCGTTGGGACAGGGGCGACCTACAATGAGCAGTTCTTC.

This clonotype was observed a single time. The V call is TRBV27, the J call TRBJ1-1, with TRBD1 matching 7 bases. Trimming cost V 5 bases and J 7 bases; bases outside gene matches: 10. The CDR3 consists of 14 residues. Germline V gene data show CDR1 as MNHEY and CDR2 as SMNVEV (reference sequence). The CDR3 loop is CASSRTGGRGEAFF. The CDR3 DNA reads TGTGCCAGCAGTAGGACAGGAGGCAGGGGTGAAGCTTTCTTT.

The chain recombines TRBV11-2 with TRBJ2-7; 7 bases line up with TRBD2. Trimming cost V 6 bases and J 0 bases; bases outside gene matches: 5. This CDR3 contains 14 residues. Germline V gene lookup returns CDR1 SGHAT and CDR2 FQNNGV. The CDR3 region is CASRGLAGSYEQYF. Here the CDR3 DNA reads TGTGCCAGCAGGGGATTAGCGGGCTCCTACGAGCAGTACTTC.

The V gene is TRBV6-1, the J gene TRBJ2-7; D is undetermined. Germline V gives CDR1 MNHNS, CDR2 SASEGT. Trimming removed 5 bases at V and 2 bases at J, with 13 bases between. The CDR3 loop spans 14 amino acids. The CDR3 bases are TGTGCCAGCAGTTCAAGACACCCGACCTACGAGCAGTACTTC. It encodes CASSSRHPTYEQYF.

As regards this clonotype: The junction departs from the called germline gene at one end, perhaps through a read error. This chain connects TRBV2 to TRBJ1-3; possibly TRBD1 for D (6 bases). The germline V gene has CDR1 SNHLY and CDR2 FYNNEI. The CDR3 extends over 13 amino acids. For the CDR3, the DNA is TGTGCCAGCGGGACAAACTCTGAAAACACCATATATTTT. Translation gives CASGTNSENTIYF.

The chain carries TRBV2 and TRBJ2-3; D may be TRBD1 (5 bases). From germline, CDR1 is SNHLY and CDR2 FYNNEI. V dropped 8 bases and J dropped 0 bases, with 15 bases sitting between them. The CDR3 has 15 residues. For the CDR3, the DNA is TGTGCCAGCGCAAGGGGCTCTCCTAGCACAGATACGCAGTATTTT. This gives the protein CASARGSPSTDTQYF.

V gene TRBV3-1 combines with J gene TRBJ1-2, with no clear D. The germline V gene encodes CDR1 LGHDT and CDR2 YNNKEL (reference sequence). This CDR3 is 13 amino acids long. Trimming left V 2 bases short and J 2 bases short, with 6 bases between. Here the CDR3 reads CASSQSENYGYTF. DNA for the CDR3: TGTGCCAGCAGCCAATCGGAGAACTATGGCTACACCTTC.

The V gene is TRBV28, the J gene TRBJ2-6; 12 positions match TRBD1. The trim removed 6 bases at V and 2 bases at J, leaving 5 bases unmatched. CDR1 and CDR2 (germline): MDHEN, SYDVKM. CDR3 length equals 17 residues. The CDR3 DNA reads as TGTGCCAGCAGCCAGGGACAGGGGGCTACTGGGGCCAACGTCCTGACTTTC. It specifies CASSQGQGATGANVLTF.